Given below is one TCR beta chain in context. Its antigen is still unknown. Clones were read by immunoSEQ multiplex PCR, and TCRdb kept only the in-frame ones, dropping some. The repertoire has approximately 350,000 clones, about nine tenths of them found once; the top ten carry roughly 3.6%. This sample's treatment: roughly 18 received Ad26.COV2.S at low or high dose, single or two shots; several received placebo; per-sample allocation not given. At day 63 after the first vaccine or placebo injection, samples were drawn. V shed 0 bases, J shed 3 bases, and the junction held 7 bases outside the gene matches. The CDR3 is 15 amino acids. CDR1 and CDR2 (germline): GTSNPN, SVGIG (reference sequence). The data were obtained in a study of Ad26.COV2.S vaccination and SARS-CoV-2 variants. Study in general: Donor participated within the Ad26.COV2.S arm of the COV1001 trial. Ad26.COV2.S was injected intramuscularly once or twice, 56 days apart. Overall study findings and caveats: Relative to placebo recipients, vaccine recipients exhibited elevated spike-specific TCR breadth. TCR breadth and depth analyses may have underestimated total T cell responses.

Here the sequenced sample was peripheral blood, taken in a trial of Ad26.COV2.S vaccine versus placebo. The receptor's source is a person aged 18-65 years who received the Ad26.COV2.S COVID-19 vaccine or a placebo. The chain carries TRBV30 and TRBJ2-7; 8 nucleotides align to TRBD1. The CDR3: CAWSVVGTGVYEQYF. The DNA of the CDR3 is TGTGCCTGGAGTGTAGTCGGGACAGGCGTCTACGAGCAGTACTTC.